Below, one TCR beta chain is given with its context. Antigen: not known. In the PCR, 60 Vbeta and 13 Jbeta primers were used. Repertoires were generated with immunoSEQ multiplex PCR, while TCRdb's copy carries only in-frame clones and drops some. Among 95,000 to 100,000 clones listed, approximately 76% were seen once. Germline CDR1 and CDR2: KGHSH and LQKENI. The length of the CDR3 is 15 residues. Deletions cut 2 bases from V and 3 bases from J, with 13 bases between. This record comes from a study of cytomegalovirus exposure and HLA in healthy donors. Study observations and caveats: In a later analysis, parvovirus B19, influenza, CMV and Epstein-Barr virus appeared linked to several top co-occurrence clusters. Investigators reported some 150 TCR beta chains as tied to cytomegalovirus. Per published reports, the classifier diagnosed cytomegalovirus status with high specificity and sensitivity.

This clonotype originated in a woman aged 55-70 years in good health and CMV-seropositive. The chain recombines TRBV18 with TRBJ1-1; a weak D match, TRBD1 (6 bases). Sequenced input: PBMCs. The CDR3 bases are TGTGCCAGCTCACCAGGTCCAGGGGCCTACACTGAAGCTTTCTTT. This sequence encodes CASSPGPGAYTEAFF.